The 31 T cell receptor beta chains below all came from one sample that was sequenced in a study of CD8+CD57+ T cells in acquired aplastic anemia. Profiling that covered TCR beta VDJ and CDR3 relied on genomic DNA as its template. TCRdb called the reads again in MiXCR, with one record for every CDR3 protein. The table has over 150,000 distinct CDR3 sequences, less than 60% seen once. Patients chosen for sequencing had shown CD8+CD57+ cell expansion by flow cytometry. Specimen: sorted CD4+, CD8+, or CD8+CD57+ T cells (not recorded which) from PBMCs. These TCRs come from a human donor with aplastic anemia.

There are many counts of this clonotype. This sequence joins TRBV2 and TRBJ1-1; possibly TRBD1 for D (6 bases). CDR3 length equals 13 residues. In germline, CDR1 is SNHLY, CDR2 FYNNEI. Trimming removed 7 bases at V and 3 bases at J, with 12 bases between. The CDR3 DNA reads TGTGCCAGCAATAAGGGGGGGGACACTGAAGCTTTCTTT. Protein product: CASNKGGDTEAFF.

The chain joins TRBV4-1 to TRBJ1-6, with D perhaps matching TRBD1 (6 bases). Trimming stripped 0 bases from V and 9 bases from J, with 15 bases between. This CDR3 has 16 amino acids. CDR1 and CDR2 (germline): MGHRA, YSYEKL. CDR3 region: CASSQEGAGVGSPLHF. In DNA form, the CDR3 reads TGCGCCAGCAGCCAAGAAGGGGCAGGGGTGGGTTCACCCCTCCACTTT.

This clonotype has ten or more counts. This chain joins TRBV10-3 and TRBJ1-1; TRBD1 agrees at 7 bases. V was clipped by 6 bases and J by 1 base; unmatched bases: 8. The CDR3 is 15 amino acids. Germline CDR1 is ENHRY and CDR2 is SYGVKD. The CDR3 reads CAISARGQQNTEAFF. CDR3 nucleotides: TGTGCCATCAGCGCCAGGGGACAGCAGAACACTGAAGCTTTCTTT.

There are many counts of this clonotype. The chain couples TRBV9 to TRBJ2-7; possible D gene TRBD1, 5 bases. Between the trimmed V and J ends, which lost 7 bases and 3 bases, there was a span of 23 bases. Germline V CDR1 and CDR2: SGDLS, YYNGEE. The CDR3 runs to 16 residues. The CDR3 spells CASRPRAALWGYEQYF. The CDR3 DNA is TGTGCCAGCCGCCCCAGGGCCGCCCTCTGGGGCTACGAGCAGTACTTC.

The chain combines TRBV12-1 with TRBJ1-5; the table's D call TRBD1 went unverified against the DNA. TRBV12-1 represents a pseudogene. CDR3 length equals 16 residues. CDR3 residues: CASSFFRGGGNQPQHF. In DNA, the CDR3 is TGTGCCAGCAGCTTTTTCAGGGGAGGAGGCAATCAGCCCCAGCATTTT.

This clonotype was seen ten or more times. This sequence joins TRBV2 and TRBJ1-3, with D perhaps TRBD1 (5 bases). Germline V gives CDR1 SNHLY, CDR2 FYNNEI. The CDR3 runs 15 residues. V was trimmed by 2 bases and J by 2 bases, leaving 10 bases between them. The CDR3 loop is CASSERGSAGNTIYF. The CDR3 DNA reads as TGTGCCAGCAGTGAACGGGGGAGTGCTGGAAACACCATATATTTT.

The V and J genes are TRBV29-1 and TRBJ2-7, with D tentatively TRBD1 (6 bases). Germline V CDR1 and CDR2: SQVTM, ANQGSEA. V lost 3 bases, J lost 0 bases, and 12 bases lay in between. This CDR3 comprises 14 residues. The CDR3 spells CSVDRTESSYEQYF. CDR3 coding DNA: TGCAGCGTTGACCGGACAGAGAGCTCCTACGAGCAGTACTTC.

This clonotype was detected many times. V gene TRBV24-1 combines with J gene TRBJ2-2; perhaps TRBD1 as D (6 bases). The CDR3 loop spans 16 amino acids. Trimming cost V 5 bases and J 5 bases, with 17 bases left between them. Germline V CDR1 and CDR2: KGHDR, SFDVKD. The chain's CDR3 is CATSARAGVSTGELFF. The CDR3 nucleotides read TGTGCCACCAGTGCCCGGGCAGGGGTATCTACCGGGGAGCTGTTTTTT.

The chain recombines TRBV11-2 with TRBJ2-7; a possible D gene is TRBD1 (5 bases). The CDR3 extends over 15 amino acids. The germline V gene encodes CDR1 SGHAT and CDR2 FQNNGV. V was pared by 0 bases and J by 0 bases, with 9 bases between. In DNA, the CDR3 is TGTGCCAGCAGCTTAGAGTGGGGCCTCTCCTACGAGCAGTACTTC. Its translation: CASSLEWGLSYEQYF.

This clonotype was seen ten or more times. The CDR3 bases are TGTGCCAGCAGTTATGGAAAGGAGACTGAAGCTTTCTTT. Protein: CASSYGKETEAFF. The chain has TRBV6-5 and TRBJ1-1; D gene ambiguous. Germline V gives CDR1 MNHEY, CDR2 SVGAGI. The CDR3 runs to 13 residues. Trimming cost V 3 bases and J 5 bases, with 10 bases left between them.

In regard to this clonotype: A much larger clone differs from this one at a single base, so this may be a read error. This chain joins TRBV7-3 and TRBJ1-1; D unresolved. V lost 5 bases and J 2 bases, leaving 12 bases between the germline ends. CDR3 length equals 14 residues. CDR1 and CDR2 from the germline V gene are SGHTA and FQGTGA. CDR3 sequence: CASSRRTLNTEAFF. The CDR3 coding sequence is TGTGCCAGCAGCCGCCGGACCTTAAACACTGAAGCTTTCTTT.

As for this clonotype: Just one base apart from a much larger clone, this may be a read error. The chain links TRBV5-6 to TRBJ2-1, with 10 bases aligning to TRBD1. The CDR3 is 15 amino acids. V dropped 2 bases and J dropped 10; count of bases not matched to a gene: 9. The germline CDR1 and CDR2 sequences are SGHDT and YYEEEE. The CDR3 coding sequence is TGTGCCAGCAGCTTTCGTGGGACAGGGGCGGAGGAGCAGTTCTTC. Amino acids: CASSFRGTGAEEQFF.

This clonotype turned up a few times. J is TRBJ2-1 and V is TRBV10-3, with 9 bases fitting TRBD2. The germline gives CDR1 ENHRY, CDR2 SYGVKD. With V trimmed by 6 bases and J by 8 bases, 14 bases remained unmatched. The CDR3 runs to 16 residues. CDR3 DNA: TGTGCCATCAGGCCAGCGGGAGGATTACGCGCCCATGAGCAGTTCTTC. This translates into CAIRPAGGLRAHEQFF.

V usage is TRBV2 and J usage is TRBJ1-1, with D possibly being TRBD1 (5 bases). V gave up 5 bases and J gave up 6 bases, with 16 bases separating them. Per germline, CDR1 SNHLY and CDR2 FYNNEI. CDR3 length equals 14 residues. The CDR3 DNA reads TGTGCCAGCAGTCAAGACAGAGGGGCGGCTGAAGCTTTCTTT. Its protein product is CASSQDRGAAEAFF. The full variable domain, with the rest looked up from reference TRBV2 and TRBJ1-1, is EPEVTQTPSHQVTQMGQEVILRCVPISNHLYFYWYRQILGQKVEFLVSFYNNEISEKSEIFDDQFSVERPDGSNFTLKIRSTKLEDSAMYFCASSQDRGAAEAFFGQGTRLTVV.

J is TRBJ1-1 and V is TRBV5-4; D gene unclear. The germline CDR1 and CDR2 sequences are SGHNT and YYREEE (reference sequence). Trimming left V 4 bases short and J 1 base short, with 11 bases between. The CDR3 sequence is 14 residues long. CDR3 amino acids: CASSIGQSNTEAFF. The CDR3 DNA reads TGTGCCAGCAGCATCGGTCAGTCGAACACTGAAGCTTTCTTT.

This clonotype was seen many times. This CDR3 is CASSYPLVQEQFF. CDR3 sequence (DNA): TGTGCCAGCAGCTATCCCTTAGTCCAAGAGCAGTTCTTC. The rearrangement uses TRBV2 and TRBJ2-1; D is unresolved. V lost 6 bases to trimming and J lost 10 bases, with 16 bases between them. The CDR3 extends over 13 amino acids. From germline, CDR1 is SNHLY and CDR2 FYNNEI.

CDR3 coding DNA: TGTGCCAGCTCCCCCGGATCCGAGCAGTACTTC. It yields the protein CASSPGSEQYF. The genes are TRBV7-9 and TRBJ2-7; the D is unclear. Deletions cut 8 bases from V and 6 bases from J, with 11 bases between. The CDR3 length is 11 residues. Looked up from germline, CDR1 is SEHNR and CDR2 is FQNEAQ (reference sequence).

The V call is TRBV7-3, the J call TRBJ1-1; TRBD1 agrees at 8 bases. Losses at the gene ends were 6 bases for V and 4 bases for J; bases not matched to a gene: 4. This CDR3 is 13 amino acids long. The germline V gene has CDR1 SGHTA and CDR2 FQGTGA. CDR3 nucleotides: TGTGCCAGCAGGACAGGGGATCGCACTGAAGCTTTCTTT. Translating gives CASRTGDRTEAFF.

The V call is TRBV7-9, the J call TRBJ1-6; D is uncertain. Deletions cut 1 base from V and 10 bases from J, with 8 bases between. Per the germline V gene, CDR1 is SEHNR and CDR2 is FQNEAQ (reference sequence). The CDR3 extends over 13 amino acids. CDR3: CASSLGPGSPLHF. The CDR3 DNA reads TGTGCCAGCAGCTTAGGGCCGGGATCACCCCTCCACTTT.

V gene TRBV20-1 combines with J gene TRBJ2-3; D is uncertain. V was clipped by 3 bases and J by 0 bases, with 10 bases between them. CDR1 and CDR2 from the germline V gene are DFQATT and SNEGSKA (reference sequence). This CDR3 region has 14 residues. The CDR3 loop reads CSARTGGSTDTQYF. CDR3 bases: TGCAGTGCTAGGACGGGCGGAAGCACAGATACGCAGTATTTT.

The chain joins TRBV7-2 to TRBJ1-1, with D unresolved. This CDR3 is 10 amino acids long. Trimming shortened V by 6 bases and J by 8 bases, and 7 bases separated the two germline ends. In germline, CDR1 is SGHTA, CDR2 FQGNSA. The CDR3 reads CASRGREAFF. CDR3 nucleotide sequence: TGTGCCAGCAGGGGGAGAGAAGCTTTCTTT.

Of note for this clonotype: A much larger clone sits a single nucleotide away, making a read error possible. The CDR3 ends on some other residue instead of the conserved phenylalanine or tryptophan, so this is likely a read error. The V call is TRBV5-1, the J call TRBJ1-1; no definite D call. CDR3 length: 14 residues. Germline-derived CDR1 and CDR2 are SGHRS and YFSETQ. The germline V and J ends were trimmed by 3 bases and 1 base, with 10 bases remaining between them. The CDR3 region is CASSYTSENTEAFL. Written as DNA, the CDR3 is TGCGCCAGCAGCTATACTTCCGAGAACACTGAAGCTTTCCTT.

The CDR3 DNA follows: TGCAGTGCCAGGGCCGGGACAATAGGTTCACCCCTCCACTTT. Translated: CSARAGTIGSPLHF. The chain has TRBV20-1 and TRBJ1-6, with a possible D match to TRBD1 (6 bases). The germline V gene has CDR1 DFQATT and CDR2 SNEGSKA (reference sequence). Trimming took 6 bases from V and 9 from J, leaving 18 bases between them. This CDR3 region has 14 residues.

This clonotype occurred many times. The chain joins TRBV6-1 to TRBJ2-5; D is unresolved. V shed 1 base and J shed 3 bases, with 6 bases lying between them. Germline CDR1 reads MNHNS; CDR2 reads SASEGT. The CDR3 runs to 13 residues. The CDR3 bases are TGTGCCAGCAGTGAAGACCGAAAAGAGACCCAGTACTTC. Translation: CASSEDRKETQYF.

In the case of this clonotype: The junction departs from the called germline gene at one end, perhaps through a read error. The CDR3 loop reads CATSRAETLNTGELLF. CDR3 nucleotides: TGTGCCACCAGCAGAGCTGAGACCCTCAACACCGGGGAGCTGCTTTTT. The chain recombines TRBV15 with TRBJ2-2; weak D call: TRBD2 (5 bases). Per the germline V gene, CDR1 is LNHNV and CDR2 is YYDKDF (reference sequence). This CDR3 has 16 amino acids.

To note about this clonotype: This clone may be a read error of a much larger clone one base away. This CDR3 is missing its conserved last phenylalanine or tryptophan, likely due to a read error. This rearrangement joins TRBV6-2 or TRBV6-3 to TRBJ2-7, with TRBD2 matching 10 bases. V shed 0 bases, J shed 1 base, and the junction held 9 bases outside the gene matches. This CDR3 has 18 residues. Germline V gives CDR1 MNHEY, CDR2 SVGEGT. The CDR3 region has the DNA TGTGCCAGCAGTTACTCGATGCTGACTAGCGGGCCTTCCTACGAGCAGTACCTC. Translated: CASSYSMLTSGPSYEQYL.

This clonotype has ten or more counts. The V gene is TRBV9, the J gene TRBJ1-1, with D unresolved. CDR3 length: 12 residues. The V and J ends lost 3 bases and 2 bases respectively, with 5 bases between them. Germline V gene lookup returns CDR1 SGDLS and CDR2 YYNGEE. CDR3 bases: TGTGCCAGCAGCGCTATTAACACTGAAGCTTTCTTT. Translating it yields CASSAINTEAFF.

This clonotype was observed at least ten times. The chain employs TRBV7-2 and TRBJ2-4; D is uncertain. V gave up 1 base and J gave up 4 bases, with 5 bases separating them. The CDR3 loop spans 13 amino acids. Germline V CDR1 and CDR2: SGHTA, FQGNSA. The CDR3 nucleotides read TGTGCCAGCAGCTTAGAAGGGAAAAACATTCAGTACTTC. Its translation: CASSLEGKNIQYF.

The sample holds many counts of this clonotype. CDR3 sequence: CASSASASNYGYTF. The CDR3 DNA follows: TGTGCCAGCAGCGCATCGGCCTCTAACTATGGCTACACCTTC. The chain recombines TRBV6-4 with TRBJ1-2; unclear D gene. V gave up 6 bases and J gave up 0 bases, with 11 bases separating them. The CDR3 consists of 14 residues. Germline CDR1 MRHNA, CDR2 SNTAGT.

V is TRBV7-6 and J is TRBJ2-7; TRBD1 matches at 9 bases. Germline V gene data show CDR1 as SGHVS and CDR2 as FNYEAQ. J gave up 4 bases and V 3 bases, and 7 bases lay outside the gene matches. CDR3 size: 15 residues. The CDR3 loop is CASSFGTGLTYEQYF. The CDR3 DNA is TGTGCCAGCAGCTTTGGGACAGGGTTGACTTACGAGCAGTACTTC.

J is TRBJ1-1 and V is TRBV30; 7 bases agree with TRBD1. The CDR3 has 13 amino acids. Germline V gives CDR1 GTSNPN, CDR2 SVGIG (reference sequence). With V trimmed by 3 bases and J by 2 bases, 3 bases remained unmatched. For the CDR3, the DNA is TGTGCCTGGAGGGGACAGCTCAACACTGAAGCTTTCTTT. Translating it yields CAWRGQLNTEAFF.